This TCR beta chain was found in a study of T cells in Graves' hyperthyroidism and ophthalmopathy (dated 2019 in TCRdb). In the study overall: Peripheral blood samples were taken at the time of initial diagnosis, prior to any treatment. Prospective prediction of ophthalmopathy was tested in an independent validation cohort consisting of about 20 hyperthyroidism patients and 15 or so patients who later progressed to ophthalmopathy. TCR V-J signatures able to tell the groups apart were searched for in a discovery cohort of around 95 patients, of whom fewer than 45 had Graves' ophthalmopathy and under 65 had stable Graves' hyperthyroidism. TCR Vbeta CDR3 sequencing of 120 to 150 peripheral blood samples (over 40 ophthalmopathy, about 75 hyperthyroidism and approximately 17 progressor patients) is reported in the paper. Following sampling, methimazole starting at 30 mg daily was given to hyperthyroidism patients, and high-dose intravenous methylprednisolone was given to ophthalmopathy patients. In about six Graves' hyperthyroidism patients, the study also compared T-cell repertoires from thyroid tissue with T-cell repertoires from blood. For training and testing, the approximately 97 patients in the discovery cohort were randomly divided in a 7:3 ratio.

Amplification of TCR beta CDR3 regions was carried out from RNA transcripts. For the first round of RT-PCR on the TCR CDR3, the HTBI primer set was used together with the Qiagen OneStep RT-PCR kit. Libraries were constructed in a second round of multiplex PCR, after which size selection and purification were performed. The libraries were sequenced on an Illumina HiSeq2000 using paired-end 100 bp reads. The published analysis was carried out like this. SOAPnuke was used to process the raw data, throwing out any read that contained adapters or uncalled bases, had a mean Phred below 15, or lacked an exact constant-primer or identifier match. COPE v1.2.5 was used to merge the high-quality paired reads, and each unique nucleotide sequence was defined as a clonotype. MiTCR v1.1 was used to align the clonotypes against IMGT TRBV, TRBD and TRBJ reference segments. Only V-J combinations with frequency above 0.0001, covering 99% to 99.2% of repertoires, were analysed. The TCS score was defined as F50 (clonal expansion) divided by E x V (chaos), with BLOSUM62-based TCRdist calculated between CDR3 peptides within each V-J. Welch's t-statistics and random forest reduced several hundred V-J features to 13, which were used in a naive Bayes classifier (R e1071). The public reads were reprocessed in TCRdb via fastp at Q25 and MiXCR, keeping in-frame beta chains. Rows merge per CDR3 protein into single entries with the most common DNA and genes. The V and J calls, along with clone size, are taken from TCRdb and not from the paper's own processing. A total of 250,000 to 350,000 distinct CDR3 sequences appear in this sample, approximately 17% of them only once. The top ten constitute roughly a third of the sample.

In the case of this clonotype: No cognate antigen has been identified for it. It has no much larger one-base neighbor in the sample; base qualities were not kept.

The germline V gene provides CDR1 MDHEN and CDR2 SYDVKM. Trimming costs V 8 bases and J 1 base, and their ends lie 11 bases apart. The CDR3 covers 13 residues, taking in both the cysteine and the phenylalanine. Only the CDR3 DNA is retained, 39 bases long and in frame from the first base. Results the study describes overall, beyond this receptor: Most expanded thyroid clonotypes (frequency above 0.001) were also found in blood, which suggests that blood repertoires may mirror thyroid immune responses. In cross-validation, a model built on a 13 V-J signature told ophthalmopathy apart from stable hyperthyroidism with just under 90% sensitivity and roughly 82% specificity, and in testing the same model reached 80%/75%. Sample size was not statistically predetermined, and blinding of investigators to group allocation was not performed. During validation, the model predicted progression to ophthalmopathy a median of approximately 7 months ahead of onset, with 70.59% sensitivity and 72% to 80% specificity.

Stable Graves' hyperthyroidism was defined as the absence of progression to ophthalmopathy over 18 months of follow-up. Hyperthyroidism patients were newly diagnosed, with disease duration under 2 months, and aged 18 to 65 years. Any patient with an uncontrolled infection, another autoimmune disease, pregnancy or lactation was excluded. Diagnoses were established on the basis of clinical symptoms, serum thyroxine and TRAb, thyroid ultrasound, and orbital computed tomography. PBMCs were isolated from 10 ml of fresh peripheral blood by Ficoll-Paque density gradient centrifugation. Total RNA was extracted using Trizol reagent, and RNA quality was assessed on an Agilent 2100 Bioanalyzer.

This chain is built from TRBV28 and TRBJ1-2; too little of a D gene remains to name it. The specimen was blood. This clonotype originated in a man younger than 45 with Graves' hyperthyroidism. CDR3 protein: CASQTPVNYGYTF. In nucleotides, the sequence is TGTGCCAGCCAAACTCCGGTTAACTATGGCTACACCTTC.